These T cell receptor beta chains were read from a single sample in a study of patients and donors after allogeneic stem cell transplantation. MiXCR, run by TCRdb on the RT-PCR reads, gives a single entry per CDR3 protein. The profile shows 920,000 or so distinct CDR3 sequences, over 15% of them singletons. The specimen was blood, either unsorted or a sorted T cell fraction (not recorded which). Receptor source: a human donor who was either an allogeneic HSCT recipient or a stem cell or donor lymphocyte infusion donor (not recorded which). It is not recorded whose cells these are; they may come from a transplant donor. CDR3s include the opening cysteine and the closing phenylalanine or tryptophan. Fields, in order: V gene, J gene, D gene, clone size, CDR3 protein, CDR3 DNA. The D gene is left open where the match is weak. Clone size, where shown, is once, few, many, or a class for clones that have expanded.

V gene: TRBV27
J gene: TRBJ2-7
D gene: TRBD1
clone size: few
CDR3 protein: CASSSNRGHSSYEQYF
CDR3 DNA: TGTGCCAGCAGTTCGAACAGGGGGCACAGCTCCTACGAGCAGTACTTC

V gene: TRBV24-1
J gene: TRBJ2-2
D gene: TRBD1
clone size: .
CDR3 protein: CATSDPDRGRIDTGELFF
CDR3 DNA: TGTGCCACCAGTGACCCAGACAGGGGACGTATAGACACCGGGGAGCTGTTTTTT

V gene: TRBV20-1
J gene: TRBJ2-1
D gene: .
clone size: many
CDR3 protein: CSAQHLRSFNEQFF
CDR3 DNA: TGCAGTGCTCAACACCTCAGGAGTTTCAATGAGCAGTTCTTC

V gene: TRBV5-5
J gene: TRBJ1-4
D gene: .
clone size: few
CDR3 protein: CASRGTNEKLFF
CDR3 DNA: TGTGCCAGCAGGGGAACTAATGAAAAACTGTTTTTT

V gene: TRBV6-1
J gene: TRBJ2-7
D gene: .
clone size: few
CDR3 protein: CASSRGNSYEQYF
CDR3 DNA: TGTGCCAGCAGTCGAGGGAACTCCTACGAGCAGTACTTC

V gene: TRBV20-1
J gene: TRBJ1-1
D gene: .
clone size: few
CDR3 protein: CSASMPSVNTEAFF
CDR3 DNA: TGCAGTGCTAGTATGCCGTCGGTGAACACTGAAGCTTTCTTT

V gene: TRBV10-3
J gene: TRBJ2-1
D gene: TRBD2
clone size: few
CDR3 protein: CAISERPSGGRVFF
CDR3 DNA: TGTGCCATCAGTGAGAGGCCTAGCGGGGGCCGGGTGTTCTTC

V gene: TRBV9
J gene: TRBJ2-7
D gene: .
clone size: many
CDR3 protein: CASTRRSYEQYF
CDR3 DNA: TGTGCCAGCACCCGCCGGTCCTACGAGCAGTACTTC

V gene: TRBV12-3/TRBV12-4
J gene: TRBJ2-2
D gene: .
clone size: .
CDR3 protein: CASSSPWGSASTGELFF
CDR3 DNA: TGTGCCAGCAGTTCACCCTGGGGTAGCGCAAGCACCGGGGAGCTGTTTTTT

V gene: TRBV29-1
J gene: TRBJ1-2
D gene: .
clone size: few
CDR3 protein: CSVDVKGLSYGYTF
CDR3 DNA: TGCAGCGTTGATGTTAAGGGGCTATCCTATGGCTACACCTTC

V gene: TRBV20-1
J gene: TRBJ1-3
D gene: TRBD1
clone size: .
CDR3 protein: CSVRDRVWGNTIYF
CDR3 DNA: TGCAGTGTTAGAGACAGGGTGTGGGGAAACACCATATATTTT

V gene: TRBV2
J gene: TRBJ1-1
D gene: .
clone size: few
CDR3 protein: CASSERDTEAFF
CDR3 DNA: TGTGCCAGCAGTGAAAGGGACACTGAAGCTTTCTTT

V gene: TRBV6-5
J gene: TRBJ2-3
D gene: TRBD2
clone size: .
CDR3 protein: CASSYSSGGFTDTQYF
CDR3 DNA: TGTGCCAGCAGTTACTCTAGCGGGGGGTTCACAGATACGCAGTATTTT

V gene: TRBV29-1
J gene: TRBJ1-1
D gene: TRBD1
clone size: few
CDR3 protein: CSAIRDRGITEAFF
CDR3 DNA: TGCAGCGCAATCCGGGACAGGGGAATCACTGAAGCTTTCTTT

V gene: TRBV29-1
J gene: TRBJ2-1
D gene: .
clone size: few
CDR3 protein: CSVKDREVEQFF
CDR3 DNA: TGCAGCGTGAAGGACAGAGAGGTTGAGCAGTTCTTC

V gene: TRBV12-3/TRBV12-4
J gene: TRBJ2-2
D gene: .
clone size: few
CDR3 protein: CASSLGGGTGLRTGELFF
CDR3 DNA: TGTGCCAGCAGTTTGGGAGGAGGCACAGGGTTGCGCACCGGGGAGCTGTTTTTT